This T cell receptor beta chain was sequenced during a study of blood T cells in healthy people across ages. As for the study in general: Template switching picked up about one barcoded beta molecule for each two T cells.

With a J-beta primer mix and a sample-barcoded 5' primer, a second PCR ran 7 to 11 cycles. One entry per CDR3 protein results from TCRdb running MiXCR on the 5' RACE reads. The repertoire holds approximately 790,000 distinct CDR3 sequences, with 62% as singletons. The CDR3 consists of 16 residues. V shed 5 bases and J shed 4 bases, with 15 bases lying between them. The chain links TRBV12-3 or TRBV12-4 to TRBJ2-6; tentative D call: TRBD2 (5 bases). Sequences were obtained from blood. The receptor comes from a man aged 30 to 45 in good health. The CDR3 bases are TGTGCCAGCAGTACACCTAGCCTGGAGGGGGCCAACGTCCTGACTTTC. This gives the protein CASSTPSLEGANVLTF.